This T cell receptor (beta chain) came from a study of Graves' ophthalmopathy and Graves' hyperthyroidism. Study-level points and caveats: Discrimination between ophthalmopathy and stable hyperthyroidism by a 13-signature model showed 85% to 90% sensitivity and 70% to 84% specificity.

CDR3 length equals 13 residues. Losses at the gene ends were 8 bases for V and 2 bases for J; bases not matched to a gene: 6. Germline lookup yields CDR1 MGHDK and CDR2 SYGVNS. Those donors who had ophthalmopathy presented with moderate-to-severe activity, a CAS of ≥3, a NOSPECS of ≥4 and a duration under 3 months. The PBMC fraction was derived from 10 ml of fresh peripheral blood. In this sample, this clonotype turned up a few times. Its antigen is unknown. RNA served as the template for amplifying TCR beta CDR3 regions. HTBI-primed RT-PCR formed the first round, and a multiplex PCR formed the second. MiXCR, applied by TCRdb to the multiplex PCR reads, yields one record per CDR3 protein. The sample comprises about 13,000 distinct CDR3 sequences, 50% of which are singletons, and approximately 42% rests with the top ten.

This chain joins TRBV25-1 and TRBJ2-7, with 7 bases fitting TRBD1. The source of this sequence is a woman in her 30s with Graves' ophthalmopathy. Input material: peripheral blood. As DNA, the CDR3 is TGTGCCAGCCAACAGGGGATGGCCTACGAGCAGTACTTC. Translating gives CASQQGMAYEQYF.